The present T cell receptor (beta chain) was sequenced within a study of blood T cell repertoires in COVID-19. Study background: Samples representing acute and convalescent COVID-19 were sourced from the United States, Italy and Spain. Nucleic acid was either cDNA or gDNA, and it came from T cells, B-cell-depleted T cells, or PBMCs.

In the source study's methods: The authors estimated nucleated cell counts from reference gene primer amplification. Using immunoSEQ multiplex PCR, the repertoire was profiled, and TCRdb retains in-frame clones only, with some absent. Clone size and V and J calls were adopted from that table, with D and trimming inferred from the DNA. Seen here are 250,000 to 350,000 clones, about nine tenths observed once, and the top ten hold roughly 6.8%. Trimming pared 0 bases from V and 2 bases from J, leaving 12 bases between. The CDR3 contains 15 residues. The germline CDR1 and CDR2 sequences are SGHRS and YFSETQ.

This receptor was identified in a woman aged 25 to 39 with COVID-19, enrolled during active disease. This chain uses TRBV5-1 with TRBJ2-7; D might be TRBD2 (6 bases). Sequencing was carried out using peripheral blood. In DNA, the CDR3 is TGCGCCAGCAGCTTGGCCGTGGCTAGCGCCTACGAGCAGTACTTC. Amino acid sequence: CASSLAVASAYEQYF.